These T cell receptor beta chains were read from a single sample in a study of shared T cell receptors in the human thymus. Some clones are missing from TCRdb's copy, which holds only in-frame ones; the method was immunoSEQ multiplex PCR. Among 450,000 to 650,000 clones listed, 75% to 85% were seen once. This sample also belongs to another study, concerning human thymus T cells.

The sample taken for sequencing was thymocytes. Source of these receptors: a boy under three years old with a congenital heart defect. Each CDR3 is given with its conserved first and last residue. A D gene is named only where the DNA matches it firmly. The size field is filled for only some rows; it gives once, few, many or a size class.

clone_size j_call d_call v_call cdr3_aa cdr3_nt
. TRBJ2-5 . TRBV2 CASSSHLYQETQYF TGTGCCAGCAGTTCGCACTTGTACCAAGAGACCCAGTACTTC
. TRBJ2-4 . TRBV7-2 CASSLQRLAKNIQYF TGTGCCAGCAGCCTTCAGCGCCTAGCCAAAAACATTCAGTACTTC
. TRBJ1-1 . TRBV23-1 CASSPTDRWEMNTEAFF TGCGCCAGCAGTCCTACCGACAGGTGGGAGATGAACACTGAAGCTTTCTTT
. TRBJ2-4 . TRBV13 CATGQGISKNIQYF TGTGCCACGGGGCAGGGGATATCCAAAAACATTCAGTACTTC
. TRBJ1-5 . TRBV5-5 CASSFRDYSNQPQHF TGTGCCAGCAGCTTTAGAGATTATAGCAATCAGCCCCAGCATTTT
. TRBJ2-7 TRBD1 TRBV30 CAWSNRPEDRRFYEQYF TGTGCCTGGAGTAACCGACCTGAGGACAGGCGATTCTACGAGCAGTACTTC
. TRBJ2-2 . TRBV5-6 CASSLADRFNTGELFF TGTGCCAGCAGCTTGGCCGACAGGTTCAACACCGGGGAGCTGTTTTTT
. TRBJ2-1 . TRBV29-1 CSVLFRERIGNEQFF TGCAGCGTTCTTTTCCGGGAGCGGATTGGTAATGAGCAGTTCTTC
. TRBJ2-1 TRBD2 TRBV5-4 CASSLGLVRGAYNEQFF TGTGCCAGCAGCTTGGGTCTGGTGCGGGGGGCCTACAATGAGCAGTTCTTC
few TRBJ2-7 TRBD2 TRBV11-2 CASSYEGGLADEQYF TGTGCCAGCAGCTACGAGGGAGGACTAGCGGACGAGCAGTACTTC
. TRBJ1-5 . TRBV27 CASSPGRGAGQPQHF TGTGCCAGCAGTCCCGGGAGGGGGGCGGGTCAGCCCCAGCATTTT
few TRBJ2-7 TRBD2 TRBV11-2 CASSLDPGLARTSEQYF TGTGCCAGCAGCTTAGACCCCGGACTAGCGAGAACTTCGGAGCAGTACTTC
. TRBJ2-5 TRBD2 TRBV14 CASSQDSLAEGGAQETQYF TGTGCCAGCAGCCAAGATTCTCTAGCGGAGGGAGGGGCCCAAGAGACCCAGTACTTC
. TRBJ2-7 . TRBV11-3 CASSCQQGYEQYF TGTGCCAGCAGCTGTCAACAGGGTTACGAGCAGTACTTC
. TRBJ1-5 . TRBV4-3 CASSSRVGPGQPQHF TGCGCCAGCAGCTCAAGGGTAGGCCCGGGGCAGCCCCAGCATTTT
. TRBJ2-7 . TRBV13 CASSESSYEQYF TGTGCCAGCAGCGAGAGCTCCTACGAGCAGTACTTC
few TRBJ1-5 TRBD1 TRBV28 CASSATRDRGEDNQPQHF TGTGCCAGCAGTGCCACTCGGGACAGGGGGGAGGACAATCAGCCCCAGCATTTT
. TRBJ1-2 . TRBV6-5 CASIGHHNYGYTF TGTGCCAGCATAGGACACCATAACTATGGCTACACCTTC
once TRBJ2-3 TRBD1 TRBV10-3 CAISEPGQGADTQYF TGTGCCATCAGTGAGCCGGGACAGGGGGCAGATACGCAGTATTTT
. TRBJ2-1 . TRBV5-4 CASSSRDMTYNEQFF TGTGCCAGCAGCTCCCGGGACATGACCTACAATGAGCAGTTCTTC
few TRBJ2-7 TRBD1 TRBV7-6 CASSLEGTGYEQYF TGTGCCAGCAGCTTAGAAGGGACAGGGTACGAGCAGTACTTC
. TRBJ1-4 . TRBV21-1 CASSKDKDRGGEKLFF TGTGCCAGCAGCAAAGATAAGGACAGAGGGGGTGAAAAACTGTTTTTT
few TRBJ1-1 . TRBV5-1 CASSLGQTAVSNTEAFF TGCGCCAGCAGCTTGGGACAGACCGCTGTATCGAACACTGAAGCTTTCTTT
once TRBJ1-5 . TRBV4-2 CASSPGNAGQPQHF TGTGCCAGCAGCCCCGGTAACGCGGGTCAGCCCCAGCATTTT
. TRBJ2-7 TRBD1 TRBV18 CASSNPGQGVREQYF TGTGCCAGCTCAAATCCGGGACAGGGGGTTCGCGAGCAGTACTTC
. TRBJ2-7 TRBD1 TRBV2 CASRDRAAYEQYF TGTGCCAGTAGGGACAGGGCGGCCTACGAGCAGTACTTC